These 10 T cell receptor beta chains share one sample of origin, sequenced in a study of T cell responses to AZD1222 COVID-19 vaccine. Assay: immunoSEQ multiplex PCR; the TCRdb copy retains only in-frame clones and omits some. The sample holds about 140,000 clones, 85% to 95% seen once. The sequencing used peripheral blood, collected on day 0 of MenACWY control vaccination. Source of these receptors: an adult in good health.

J is TRBJ1-1 and V is TRBV2; D call uncertain. CDR3 length equals 11 residues. V gave up 7 bases and J gave up 0 bases, with 3 bases separating them. Germline values: CDR1 SNHLY, CDR2 FYNNEI. The CDR3 DNA follows: TGTGCCAGCAATATGAACACTGAAGCTTTCTTT. Translated, it gives CASNMNTEAFF.

In the case of this clone: Other DNA sequences from this sample encode an identical CDR3 as well. The rearrangement links TRBV7-3 to TRBJ2-2; the D gene is possibly TRBD2 (5 bases). Germline CDR1 is SGHTA and CDR2 is FQGTGA. V lost 5 bases and J 1 base, leaving 11 bases between the germline ends. The CDR3 consists of 15 residues. This chain's CDR3 is CASSPPGGNTGELFF. Here the CDR3 DNA reads TGTGCCAGCAGCCCCCCCGGAGGGAACACCGGGGAGCTGTTTTTT. The whole variable domain, filled in from reference TRBV7-3 and TRBJ2-2, reads GAGVSQTPSNKVTEKGKYVELRCDPISGHTALYWYRQSLGQGPEFLIYFQGTGAADDSGLPNDRFFAVRPEGSVSTLKIQRTERGDSAVYLCASSPPGGNTGELFFGEGSRLTVL.

V usage is TRBV28 and J usage is TRBJ2-1; TRBD1 matches 9 bases. V lost 8 bases to trimming and J lost 7 bases; unmatched junction nucleotides: 12. The CDR3 is made up of 15 amino acids. CDR1 is MDHEN, CDR2 SYDVKM, per germline. Here the CDR3 reads CASDGTGNGQNEQFF. The CDR3, as DNA: TGTGCCAGCGACGGGACAGGGAACGGGCAGAATGAGCAGTTCTTC.

V gene TRBV6-5 combines with J gene TRBJ1-2; tentatively, D is TRBD1 (6 bases). The CDR3 contains 13 residues. Germline-derived CDR1 and CDR2 are MNHEY and SVGAGI. The ends were cut back, 6 bases at V and 4 bases at J, with 12 bases in the middle. As DNA, the CDR3 is TGTGCCAGCAGCGGACAGTCTCCCTATGGCTACACCTTC. Residues: CASSGQSPYGYTF.

The genes are TRBV24-1 and TRBJ1-1, with 8 bases matching TRBD1. The J segment lost 7 bases and the V segment lost 3 bases, leaving 6 bases of the junction unmatched. Germline V lookup: CDR1 KGHDR, CDR2 SFDVKD. The CDR3 is made up of 14 amino acids. DNA of the CDR3: TGTGCCACCAGTGATCCCGACAGGGGAAGTGAAGCTTTCTTT. This codes for CATSDPDRGSEAFF.

The V and J genes are TRBV7-9 and TRBJ1-2; D not resolved. The CDR3 is 14 residues long. The germline V gene encodes CDR1 SEHNR and CDR2 FQNEAQ (reference sequence). V lost 1 base to trimming and J lost 8 bases, with 14 bases between them. CDR3 sequence reads: CASSLGGRLGGYTF. The CDR3 coding sequence is TGTGCCAGCAGCTTAGGCGGGAGGCTAGGCGGCTACACCTTC.

V gene TRBV6-5 combines with J gene TRBJ2-1; 9 nucleotides match TRBD2. CDR1 MNHEY and CDR2 SVGAGI come from the germline V gene. Trimming at V came to 6 bases and at J to 8 bases, leaving 11 bases not matched to a gene. This CDR3 comprises 15 residues. The DNA for the CDR3 is TGTGCCAGCAGCCGTGAGCGGGGGGTTGGGTATGAGCAGTTCTTC. Amino acid sequence: CASSRERGVGYEQFF.

The V and J genes are TRBV11-2 and TRBJ1-5, with TRBD1 matching 8 bases. There are 14 residues in the CDR3. Germline CDR1 is SGHAT and CDR2 is FQNNGV. V shed 3 bases, J shed 6 bases, and the junction held 4 bases outside the gene matches. The CDR3 loop reads CASSFGQGLQPQHF. DNA of the CDR3: TGTGCCAGCAGCTTTGGACAGGGCCTTCAGCCCCAGCATTTT.

The genes are TRBV6-5 and TRBJ1-6, with D tentatively TRBD1 (5 bases). The V end was cut by 4 bases, the J end by 7 bases, with 17 bases between. Germline CDR1 is MNHEY and CDR2 is SVGAGI. The CDR3 length is 16 residues. As DNA, the CDR3 is TGTGCCAGCAGTTCCAAGATGGGGACGGTGAATTCACCCCTCCACTTT. Encoded protein: CASSSKMGTVNSPLHF.

The chain employs TRBV5-1 and TRBJ2-3; D tentatively fits TRBD1 or TRBD2 (5 bases each). This CDR3 spans 17 amino acids. The V gene lost 1 base and the J gene lost 1 base, with 16 bases spanning the gap. The germline gives CDR1 SGHRS, CDR2 YFSETQ. The DNA of the CDR3 is TGCGCCAGCAGCTTGTGGGGCATCGACGGGGGCACAGATACGCAGTATTTT. This codes for CASSLWGIDGGTDTQYF.